This T cell receptor (beta chain) was identified in a study of Ad26.COV2.S vaccination and SARS-CoV-2 variants. Study-level points and caveats: Non-spike TCR breadth showed similarity between vaccine and placebo recipients. Total responses of T cells may have been underestimated by the analyses of TCR breadth and depth.

Comment on this clone: The antigen remains unidentified.

V was trimmed by 3 bases and J by 6 bases, leaving 8 bases between them. This CDR3 has 12 residues. Treatment meaning: about 20 received Ad26.COV2.S at low or high dose, single or two shots; roughly five received placebo; per-sample allocation not given. Sampling occurred on day 63 after the first vaccine or placebo injection. Profiled with immunoSEQ multiplex PCR; TCRdb holds only in-frame clones, not every one. The sample includes 440,000 or so clones, approximately 90% of them seen just once. This TCR was sampled from a person aged 18-65 years who received the Ad26.COV2.S COVID-19 vaccine or a placebo. The chain uses TRBV12-3 or TRBV12-4 and TRBJ1-2; D call uncertain. The sequenced sample was peripheral blood, obtained in a trial of Ad26.COV2.S vaccine versus placebo. CDR3 protein: CASSFIRHGYTF. The CDR3 nucleotides are TGTGCCAGCAGTTTCATCCGGCATGGCTACACCTTC.